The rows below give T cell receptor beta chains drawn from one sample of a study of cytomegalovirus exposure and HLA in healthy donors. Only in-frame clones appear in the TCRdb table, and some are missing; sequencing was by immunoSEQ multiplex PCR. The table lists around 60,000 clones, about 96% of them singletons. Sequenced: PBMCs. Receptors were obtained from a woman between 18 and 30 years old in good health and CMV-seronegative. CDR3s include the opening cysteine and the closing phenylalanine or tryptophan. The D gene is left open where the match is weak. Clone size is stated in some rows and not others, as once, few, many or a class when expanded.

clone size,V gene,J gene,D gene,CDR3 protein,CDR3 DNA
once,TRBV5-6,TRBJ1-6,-,CASSLGQKTNSPLHF,TGTGCCAGCAGCTTGGGCCAGAAAACTAATTCACCCCTCCACTTT
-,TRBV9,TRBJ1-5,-,CASSVGQDSNQPQHF,TGTGCCAGCAGCGTAGGGCAGGACTCCAATCAGCCCCAGCATTTT
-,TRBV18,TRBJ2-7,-,CASSPGLTYEQYF,TGTGCCAGCTCACCAGGGCTAACCTACGAGCAGTACTTC
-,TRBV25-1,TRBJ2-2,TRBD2,CASSEGRPGLQGELFF,TGTGCCAGCAGTGAAGGAAGGCCGGGACTACAAGGGGAGCTGTTTTTT
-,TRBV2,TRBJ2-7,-,CASSVGSRAGAYEQYF,TGTGCCAGCAGTGTAGGGAGCCGAGCTGGGGCCTACGAGCAGTACTTC
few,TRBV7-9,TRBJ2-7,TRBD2,CASSPGQRGTQGSYEQYF,TGTGCCAGCAGCCCAGGACAGCGGGGGACCCAGGGCTCCTACGAGCAGTACTTC
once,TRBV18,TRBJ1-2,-,CASSPDSANYGYTF,TGTGCCAGCTCACCGGACAGCGCTAACTATGGCTACACCTTC
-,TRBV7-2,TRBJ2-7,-,CASSPRLYYEQYF,TGTGCCAGCAGCCCCCGACTGTACTACGAGCAGTACTTC
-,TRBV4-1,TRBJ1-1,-,CASRGSLRGTEAFF,TGCGCCAGCAGGGGCTCCCTGAGGGGGACTGAAGCTTTCTTT
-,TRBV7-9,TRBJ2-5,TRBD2,CASSPRTSGDQETQYF,TGTGCCAGCAGCCCCCGGACTAGCGGAGACCAAGAGACCCAGTACTTC
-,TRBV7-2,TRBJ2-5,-,CASSPPSTRGAGTQYF,TGTGCCAGCAGCCCCCCGAGTACCAGGGGGGCAGGGACCCAGTACTTC
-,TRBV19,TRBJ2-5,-,CASTQRGTARATQYF,TGTGCCAGTACCCAACGGGGGACCGCCCGGGCGACCCAGTACTTC
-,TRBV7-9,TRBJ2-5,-,CASSPRQGTQETQYF,TGTGCCAGCAGCCCTCGGCAGGGGACGCAAGAGACCCAGTACTTC
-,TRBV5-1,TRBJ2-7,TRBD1,CASSLWKDDRVSIYEQYF,TGCGCCAGCAGCTTGTGGAAAGACGACAGGGTATCCATCTACGAGCAGTACTTC
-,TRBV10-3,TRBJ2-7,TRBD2,CAISGLAAYEQYF,TGTGCCATCAGTGGACTAGCGGCATACGAGCAGTACTTC
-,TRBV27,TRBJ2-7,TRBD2,CASSATSGRGYEQYF,TGTGCCAGCAGTGCGACTAGCGGGAGAGGTTACGAGCAGTACTTC
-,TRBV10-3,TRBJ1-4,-,CAISDPKYRGSKLFF,TGTGCCATCAGTGACCCAAAATATCGGGGTTCCAAACTGTTTTTT
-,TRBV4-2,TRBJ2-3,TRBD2,CASSPTSGDTDTQYF,TGTGCCAGCAGCCCGACTAGCGGGGACACAGATACGCAGTATTTT
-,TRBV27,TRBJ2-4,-,CASSFRWGDIQYF,TGTGCCAGCAGTTTCCGGTGGGGGGACATTCAGTACTTC
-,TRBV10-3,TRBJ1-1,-,CAISESGGPRVVATEAFF,TGTGCCATCAGTGAGTCGGGGGGACCCCGGGTGGTCGCCACTGAAGCTTTCTTT
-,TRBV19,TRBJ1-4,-,CASSLGSGWNEKLFF,TGTGCCAGTAGTCTAGGTTCGGGGTGGAATGAAAAACTGTTTTTT
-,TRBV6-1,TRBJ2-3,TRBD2,CASSELVLIAGEADTQYF,TGTGCCAGCAGTGAACTGGTCCTCATAGCGGGAGAGGCAGATACGCAGTATTTT
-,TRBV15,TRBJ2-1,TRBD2,CATSRGPGLAGNEQFF,TGTGCCACCAGCAGGGGGCCGGGACTAGCAGGGAATGAGCAGTTCTTC
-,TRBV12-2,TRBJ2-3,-,CASRLGGGEPFCTDTQYF,TGTGCAAGTCGCTTAGGGGGCGGGGAGCCTTTCTGCACAGATACGCAGTATTTT
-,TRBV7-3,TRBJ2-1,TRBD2,CASSPGGGTQFF,TGTGCCAGCAGCCCCGGGGGGGGGACGCAGTTCTTC
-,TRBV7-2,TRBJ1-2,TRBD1,CASSLGPTTGRNGYTF,TGTGCCAGCAGCTTAGGTCCCACGACAGGGCGAAATGGCTACACCTTC
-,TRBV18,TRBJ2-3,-,CASSPGPDTQYF,TGTGCCAGCTCACCAGGGCCAGATACGCAGTATTTT
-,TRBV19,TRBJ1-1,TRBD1,CASSLRQGGSGVNTEAFF,TGTGCCAGTAGTCTCCGACAGGGAGGCAGCGGAGTGAACACTGAAGCTTTCTTT
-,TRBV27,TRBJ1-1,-,CASSLRANLNTEAFF,TGTGCCAGCAGTTTGAGAGCCAACCTGAACACTGAAGCTTTCTTT
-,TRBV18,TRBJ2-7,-,CASSPPTGPYEQYF,TGTGCCAGCTCACCCCCGACAGGCCCCTACGAGCAGTACTTC
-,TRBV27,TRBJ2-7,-,CASSFGGTNEQYF,TGTGCCAGCAGTTTTGGAGGCACCAACGAGCAGTACTTC
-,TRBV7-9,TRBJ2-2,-,CASSSRGAGPPGELFF,TGTGCCAGCAGCTCCCGTGGAGCGGGCCCCCCCGGGGAGCTGTTTTTT
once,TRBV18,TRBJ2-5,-,CASSPGGLQTQYF,TGTGCCAGCTCACCAGGGGGGTTGCAGACCCAGTACTTC
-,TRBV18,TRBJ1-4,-,CASSPLGPGEKLFF,TGTGCCAGCTCCCCCTTGGGCCCAGGTGAAAAACTGTTTTTT
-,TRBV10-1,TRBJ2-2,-,CASSEPGRTRNTGELFF,TGCGCCAGCAGTGAGCCCGGACGGACACGGAACACCGGGGAGCTGTTTTTT
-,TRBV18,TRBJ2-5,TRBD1,CASSRAQQGGGETQYF,TGTGCCAGCTCACGAGCACAACAGGGGGGCGGAGAGACCCAGTACTTC
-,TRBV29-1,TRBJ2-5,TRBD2,CSATSGGRGTQYF,TGCAGCGCCACTAGCGGGGGGCGGGGGACCCAGTACTTC
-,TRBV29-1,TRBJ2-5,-,CSVVGGLRKTQYF,TGCAGCGTTGTAGGGGGATTGAGAAAGACCCAGTACTTC
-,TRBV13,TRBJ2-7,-,CASSSAWEQYF,TGTGCCAGCAGCTCCGCGTGGGAGCAGTACTTC
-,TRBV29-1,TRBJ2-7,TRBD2,CSVGGLAEARGEQYF,TGCAGCGTCGGAGGGCTAGCGGAGGCTAGGGGCGAGCAGTACTTC
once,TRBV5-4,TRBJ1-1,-,CASSLARENTEAFF,TGTGCCAGCAGCCTAGCCAGAGAGAACACTGAAGCTTTCTTT
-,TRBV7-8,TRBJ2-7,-,CASSSARTGLASKYEQYF,TGTGCCAGCAGCTCCGCCCGGACGGGGCTAGCGAGTAAATACGAGCAGTACTTC
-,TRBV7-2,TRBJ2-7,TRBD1,CASSLGGQASSYEQYF,TGTGCCAGCAGCTTAGGAGGACAGGCCAGCTCCTACGAGCAGTACTTC
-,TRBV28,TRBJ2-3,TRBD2,CASSPGGVLAGGGGTQYF,TGTGCCAGCAGCCCGGGGGGGGTTCTAGCGGGAGGCGGCGGCACGCAGTATTTT
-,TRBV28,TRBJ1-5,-,CASRAGSNSNQPQHF,TGTGCCAGCAGGGCGGGGAGTAATAGCAATCAGCCCCAGCATTTT
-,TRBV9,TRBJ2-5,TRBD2,CASSNGGDIRQETQYF,TGTGCCAGCAGCAACGGGGGGGATATACGCCAAGAGACCCAGTACTTC
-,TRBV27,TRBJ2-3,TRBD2,CASSQPGLAGGRDTQYF,TGTGCCAGCAGTCAACCGGGACTAGCGGGGGGACGGGATACGCAGTATTTT
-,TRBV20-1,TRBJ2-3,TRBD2,CSAGEGVQYF,TGCAGCGCGGGGGAAGGAGTGCAGTATTTT
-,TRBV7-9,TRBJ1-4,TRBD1,CASSLRSDRGNEKLFF,TGTGCCAGCAGCTTAAGATCGGACAGGGGAAATGAAAAACTGTTTTTT
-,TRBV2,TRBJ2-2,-,CASSPGQPWNTGELFF,TGTGCCAGCAGTCCAGGACAGCCCTGGAACACCGGGGAGCTGTTTTTT
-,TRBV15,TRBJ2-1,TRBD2,CATSRGGVAGGRWNEQFF,TGTGCCACCAGCAGAGGGGGTGTAGCGGGAGGTCGGTGGAATGAGCAGTTCTTC
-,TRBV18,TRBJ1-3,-,CASSVAEEAVNTIYF,TGTGCCAGCTCAGTGGCGGAAGAAGCGGTAAACACCATATATTTT
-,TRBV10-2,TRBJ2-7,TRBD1,CASSETGAGEQYF,TGCGCCAGCAGTGAGACAGGGGCGGGCGAGCAGTACTTC
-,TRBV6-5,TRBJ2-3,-,CASSYRDTHTDTQYF,TGTGCCAGCAGTTACCGGGACACCCACACAGATACGCAGTATTTT
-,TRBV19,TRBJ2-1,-,CASTAGARSYNEQFF,TGTGCCAGTACCGCAGGGGCCCGCTCCTACAATGAGCAGTTCTTC
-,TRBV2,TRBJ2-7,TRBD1,CASSDRDRSVQYF,TGTGCCAGCAGTGACCGGGACAGATCTGTTCAGTACTTC
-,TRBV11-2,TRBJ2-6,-,CASSPLPSGANVLTF,TGTGCCAGCAGCCCCCTCCCCTCTGGGGCCAACGTCCTGACTTTC
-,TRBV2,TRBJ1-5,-,CASSDPNRGNQPQHF,TGTGCCAGCAGTGACCCCAACCGGGGCAATCAGCCCCAGCATTTT
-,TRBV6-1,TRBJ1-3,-,CASTVSSGNTIYF,TGTGCCAGCACCGTCAGCTCTGGAAACACCATATATTTT